The rows below give T cell receptor beta chains drawn from one sample of a study of blood T cell repertoires in COVID-19. Repertoires were generated with immunoSEQ multiplex PCR, while TCRdb's copy carries only in-frame clones and drops some. The sample holds around 250,000 clones, approximately 80% seen once. Sequences were obtained from peripheral blood. All receptors come from an elderly woman with acute or convalescent COVID-19. Each CDR3 is given with its conserved first and last residue.

TRBV6-1,CASTEPGGYEQFF
TRBV4-2,CASSQLVSYEQYF
TRBV7-6,CASSFPNGSYNEQFF
TRBV5-6,CASSPSGRVRNEQFF
TRBV5-1,CASSLAIGDNEQFF
TRBV3-1/TRBV3-2,CASSQRTSGGTDTQYF
TRBV27,CASSFMYEQFF
TRBV9,CASSVRLRGASNEQFF
TRBV3-1/TRBV3-2,CASTPTGNYGYTF
TRBV27,CASSLGQQLNTGELFF
TRBV6-2/TRBV6-3,CASSYPGQGTDTQYF
TRBV11-2,CASSFVGATEAFF
TRBV7-8,CASSWTSGGGTYNEQFF
TRBV5-4,CASSSGGGLSEAFF
TRBV18,CASSPLMVRGRASQETQYF
TRBV5-6,CASSLGSDYGYTF
TRBV5-1,CASERGQGTDNEQFF
TRBV4-1,CASSQDWGQGAYGYTF
TRBV5-1,CASSPLDRYNEQFF
TRBV5-4,CASSTTSGKRGTQYF
TRBV15,CATGKRTGQETQYF
TRBV5-5,CASSLGRAGVSSYNEQFF
TRBV6-2/TRBV6-3,CASSWWQGAFQPQHF
TRBV4-2,CASSQESDSRQQYF
TRBV12-3/TRBV12-4,CASSWTGNTEAFF
TRBV7-2,CASSAQQGSYEQYF
TRBV9,CASSAGETQYF
TRBV4-2,CASSQAGDRGKDEQFF
TRBV28,CASTSGTAYEQYF
TRBV29-1,CSALTVMNTEAFF
TRBV20-1,CSAKTGDTIYF
TRBV4-2,CASSPHSLSRTGELFF
TRBV30,CAGKTGTRSTEAFF
TRBV29-1,CSVVSGGGETQYF
TRBV28,CASSSPRTGNYEQYF
TRBV4-2,CASSQDSIQGLNEKLFF
TRBV6-5,CASIPGLSYGYTF
TRBV5-4,CASSLGGRSTGELFF
TRBV5-8,CASSRQGAFYYGYTF
TRBV28,CASTLGQGYQPQHF
TRBV12-3/TRBV12-4,CASSLGQAYTF
TRBV19,CASNQGRVSPLHF
TRBV6-4,CASSQGLALRDEQFF
TRBV6-2/TRBV6-3,CASSYSKAAGRLLSRYTF
TRBV5-1,CASSRHPGQGPTEAFF
TRBV27,CASRTASVGQPQHF
TRBV27,CASSLTLASGYGYTF
TRBV2,CASREDRGDEKLFF
TRBV4-3,CASSPGLAGPAGTGELFF
TRBV7-3,CASSLTGPRDFGYTF
TRBV5-6,CASSYSGDSPLHF
TRBV13,CASSLRGGQPLTQYF
TRBV5-6,CASSLRQGASYGYTF